What follows describes a single T cell receptor (beta chain). Sequenced by immunoSEQ multiplex PCR; TCRdb stores in-frame clones only, minus some. This table holds 180,000 or so clones, about 80% found once. Germline V gene sequence: CDR1 SGHNT, CDR2 YYREEE (reference sequence). The CDR3 runs to 18 residues. V was shortened by 4 bases and J by 5 bases, with 22 bases between the two germline ends. The sample originates from a study of blood T cell repertoires in COVID-19. Study overall: The samples span acute and convalescent COVID-19 from the United States, Italy and Spain.

Input material: PBMCs or T cells enriched from blood (not recorded which). The genes are TRBV5-4 and TRBJ1-6; a possible D gene is TRBD1 (5 bases). The TCR comes from a man in his 60s who had been exposed to COVID-19. CDR3 sequence (DNA): TGTGCCAGCAGCCCCTCCATTACGGCGACGGGGGATAATTCACCCCTCCACTTT. Amino acids: CASSPSITATGDNSPLHF.